Below, 5 T cell receptor beta chains from the same sample are listed, as sequenced in a study of response to subunit inactivated influenza vaccine. TCRdb ran MiXCR on the RT-PCR reads and lists one entry per CDR3 protein. The repertoire holds around 160,000 distinct CDR3 sequences, with approximately 11% as singletons. Source: non-naive T cells sorted from PBMCs, taken 40 to 50 days after vaccination. Receptor source: a man aged 45 to 65 who received an inactivated influenza vaccine.

The CDR3 is CASISGQSTGELFF. The CDR3 DNA is TGTGCCAGCATATCGGGGCAGTCCACCGGGGAGCTGTTTTTT. The J gene is TRBJ2-2, the V gene TRBV28; D possibly uses TRBD1 or TRBD2 (5 bases each). Germline V gene lookup returns CDR1 MDHEN and CDR2 SYDVKM. V was pared by 7 bases and J by 4 bases, with 13 bases between. CDR3 length: 14 amino acids.

This clonotype was recorded many times. The chain combines TRBV11-2 with TRBJ2-5; 8 bases line up with TRBD1. CDR1 SGHAT and CDR2 FQNNGV come from the germline V gene. After removal of 2 bases from V and 4 bases from J, the junction contained 6 bases not matched to a gene. The CDR3 is 15 amino acids. The CDR3 protein is CASSLSTGGSETQYF. CDR3 coding DNA: TGTGCCAGCAGCTTATCAACAGGGGGGTCAGAGACCCAGTACTTC.

This clonotype was counted between two and nine times. This chain joins TRBV20-1 and TRBJ1-3, with 10 positions matching TRBD1. CDR1 is DFQATT, CDR2 SNEGSKA, per germline (reference sequence). The J segment lost 0 bases and the V segment lost 5 bases, leaving 13 bases of the junction unmatched. There are 18 residues in the CDR3. CDR3 residues: CSAESGTGALSSGNTIYF. The CDR3 DNA reads TGCAGTGCTGAATCCGGGACAGGGGCCCTTTCCTCTGGAAACACCATATATTTT.

The CDR3 sequence: CASSYSGGRTYGYTF. Here the CDR3 DNA reads TGTGCCAGCAGTTACTCGGGCGGAAGAACCTATGGCTACACCTTC. This sequence joins TRBV6-5 and TRBJ1-2; D remains ambiguous. With 0 bases removed from V and 4 bases from J, the gap between germline ends came to 12 bases. CDR1 and CDR2 from the germline V gene are MNHEY and SVGAGI. The CDR3 length is 15 residues.

This clonotype showed up many times. The chain couples TRBV28 to TRBJ2-3; D may be TRBD2 (5 bases). CDR1 is MDHEN, CDR2 SYDVKM, per germline. The CDR3 runs 12 residues. V was clipped by 3 bases and J by 8 bases, with 9 bases between them. The CDR3 bases are TGTGCCAGCAGTTTCGTAGCGAGTACGCAGTATTTT. Translation: CASSFVASTQYF.